Presented here are 7 T cell receptor beta chains from one specimen sequenced in a study of glioma-infiltrating T cells after dendritic cell vaccination. The data were produced by immunoSEQ multiplex PCR, yet TCRdb's version contains in-frame clones alone and is incomplete. In the table there are tens of thousands of clones, about 86% of which are singletons. The sequencing used blood, collected before dendritic cell vaccination. The source of these receptors is a human donor with glioblastoma.

The chain combines TRBV11-2 with TRBJ2-5; 8 bases are a match to TRBD2. In germline, CDR1 is SGHAT, CDR2 FQNNGV. This CDR3 region has 16 residues. The V segment lost 5 bases and the J segment 4 bases; nucleotides outside the gene matches: 12. Here the CDR3 DNA reads TGTGCCAGCAGCCCGGTCGGGGGGGGGCCGGGAGAGACCCAGTACTTC. This translates into CASSPVGGGPGETQYF.

The V call is TRBV6-1, the J call TRBJ1-1, with D uncertain. V was clipped by 7 bases and J by 4 bases, with 19 bases between them. The CDR3 spans 15 residues. Germline V lookup: CDR1 MNHNS, CDR2 SASEGT. This CDR3 reads CASTENLNAATEAFF. DNA of the CDR3: TGTGCCAGCACCGAGAATTTAAATGCGGCCACTGAAGCTTTCTTT.

This chain connects TRBV6-1 to TRBJ1-4, with D possibly TRBD1 on 5 matching bases. V lost 3 bases, J lost 2 bases, and 13 bases lay in between. CDR3 size: 16 residues. Germline V gives CDR1 MNHNS, CDR2 SASEGT. Here the CDR3 reads CASSDFSGNTNEKLFF. The CDR3, as DNA: TGTGCCAGCAGTGATTTCTCAGGGAATACTAATGAAAAACTGTTTTTT.

The V call is TRBV5-6, the J call TRBJ1-5; 11 positions match TRBD1. V shed 1 base and J 4 bases; nucleotides not matched to a gene: 10. The CDR3 loop spans 18 amino acids. CDR1 and CDR2 (germline): SGHDT, YYEEEE. In DNA, the CDR3 is TGTGCCAGCAGCTTGCGGACAGGGGGCGATTTAAGTAATCAGCCCCAGCATTTT. It is translated as CASSLRTGGDLSNQPQHF.

This chain joins TRBV4-1 and TRBJ1-4; TRBD1 is a possible D gene (5 bases). CDR1 and CDR2 (germline): MGHRA, YSYEKL. V dropped 0 bases and J dropped 4 bases, with 15 bases sitting between them. CDR3 size: 17 residues. The CDR3 DNA follows: TGCGCCAGCAGCCAAGAAGTGGGGGGGGGATATAATGAAAAACTGTTTTTT. Translation: CASSQEVGGGYNEKLFF.

This clone has a single count. The chain carries TRBV19 and TRBJ1-3; D call uncertain. Trimming shortened V by 5 bases and J by 3 bases, and 14 bases separated the two germline ends. The V gene's germline CDR1 is LNHDA and CDR2 SQIVND (reference sequence). CDR3 size: 15 residues. The CDR3: CASSLPMSFGNTIYF. In DNA, the CDR3 is TGTGCCAGTAGTCTCCCGATGAGCTTTGGAAACACCATATATTTT.

The CDR3 sequence is CASNEHMGRTEAFF. The CDR3 region has the DNA TGTGCCAGCAACGAGCATATGGGCCGCACTGAAGCTTTCTTT. The rearrangement joins TRBV2 to TRBJ1-1; no clear D. CDR3 length: 14 amino acids. Germline V gene lookup returns CDR1 SNHLY and CDR2 FYNNEI. Trimming shortened V by 7 bases and J by 4 bases, and 16 bases separated the two germline ends.